This T cell receptor beta chain was obtained from a study of somatic mutations in cytotoxic T cells in rheumatoid arthritis. General observations from the study: Of about 60 patients, seven or eight had a largest CD8+ clone that exceeded 20% of CD8+ cells.

This CDR3 is built from 14 residues. V dropped 1 base and J dropped 8 bases, with 14 bases sitting between them. CDR1 is LGHNA, CDR2 YNFKEQ, per germline. Remarks on this clone: Antigen specificity is unknown.

Sequencing was performed with immunoSEQ multiplex PCR; in TCRdb, only in-frame clones are kept and a portion is missing. The repertoire holds 20,000 or so clones, almost 85% seen once, with about 10% in the top ten. V usage is TRBV4-2 and J usage is TRBJ1-1, with a possible D match to TRBD1 (5 bases). The TCR originated in a woman aged 45-65 years in good health. Sequenced sample: CD8+ T cells sorted from blood. CDR3 sequence reads: CASSQVDSQPEAFF. In DNA, the CDR3 is TGTGCCAGCAGCCAAGTCGACAGTCAACCCGAAGCTTTCTTT.